This T cell receptor (beta chain) emerged from a study of beta chain features in type 1 diabetes. The study's findings and limits: Moderate yet significant TCRB CDR3 shortening was seen in Type 1 diabetes patients in all four CD4+ subsets. VDJ junctions from type 1 diabetes patients carried fewer insertions and larger deletions.

Trimming removed 0 bases at V and 0 bases at J, with 8 bases between. Germline values: CDR1 ENHRY, CDR2 SYGVKD. CDR3 length: 15 amino acids. This clone turned up a few times. The antigen remains undetermined. A sort by CD45RO/CCR7/CD25/CD127/CD95/CD27 yielded CD4+ naive, central memory, regulatory and stem cell-like memory cells. Post-sort purity exceeded 98% for all sorted populations. As every portion of the isolated RNA was reverse transcribed, the sequencing read expressed TCRB transcripts. Data came from immunoSEQ multiplex PCR; TCRdb stores just in-frame clones and leaves some out. The top ten hold approximately 0.022% of the sample, which has some 700,000 clones, roughly an eighth seen once.

This receptor was identified in a man younger than 30 with type 1 diabetes. The chain recombines TRBV10-3 with TRBJ1-2; D is ambiguous. Material for sequencing was naive CD4+ T cells from blood. This chain's CDR3 is CAISESEVSNYGYTF. In nucleotides, the CDR3 is TGTGCCATCAGTGAGTCAGAGGTATCTAACTATGGCTACACCTTC.